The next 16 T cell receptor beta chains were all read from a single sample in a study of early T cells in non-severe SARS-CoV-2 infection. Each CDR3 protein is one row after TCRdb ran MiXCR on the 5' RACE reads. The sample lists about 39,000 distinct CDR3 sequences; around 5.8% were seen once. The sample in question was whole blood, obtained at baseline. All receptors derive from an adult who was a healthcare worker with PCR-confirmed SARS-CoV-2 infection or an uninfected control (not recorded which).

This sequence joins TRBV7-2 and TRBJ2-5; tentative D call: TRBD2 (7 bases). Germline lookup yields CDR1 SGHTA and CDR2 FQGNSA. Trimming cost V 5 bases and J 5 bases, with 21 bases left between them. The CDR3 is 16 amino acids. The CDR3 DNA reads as TGTGCCAGCAGCCCCCAGAGACTGGAGGGGGGGGAGACCCAGTACTTC. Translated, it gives CASSPQRLEGGETQYF.

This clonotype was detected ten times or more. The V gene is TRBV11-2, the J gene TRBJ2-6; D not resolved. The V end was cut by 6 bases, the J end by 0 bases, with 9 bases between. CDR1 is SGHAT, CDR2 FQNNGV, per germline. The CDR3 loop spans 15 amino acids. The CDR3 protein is CASRGLSSGANVLTF. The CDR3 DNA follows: TGTGCCAGCAGGGGCCTTTCCTCTGGGGCCAACGTCCTGACTTTC.

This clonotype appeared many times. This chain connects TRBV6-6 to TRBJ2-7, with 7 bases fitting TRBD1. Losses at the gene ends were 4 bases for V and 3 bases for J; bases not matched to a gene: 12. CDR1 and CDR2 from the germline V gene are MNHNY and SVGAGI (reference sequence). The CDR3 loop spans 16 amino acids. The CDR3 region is CASSSGTESQYYEQYF. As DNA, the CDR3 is TGTGCCAGCAGTTCCGGGACAGAATCTCAGTACTACGAGCAGTACTTC.

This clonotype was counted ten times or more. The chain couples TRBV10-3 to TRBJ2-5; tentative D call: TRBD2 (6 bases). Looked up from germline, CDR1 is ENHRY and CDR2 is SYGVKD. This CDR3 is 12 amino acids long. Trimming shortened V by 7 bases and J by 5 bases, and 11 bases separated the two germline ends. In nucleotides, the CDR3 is TGTGCCATCAAAGGACGGGAGGAGACCCAGTACTTC. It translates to CAIKGREETQYF.

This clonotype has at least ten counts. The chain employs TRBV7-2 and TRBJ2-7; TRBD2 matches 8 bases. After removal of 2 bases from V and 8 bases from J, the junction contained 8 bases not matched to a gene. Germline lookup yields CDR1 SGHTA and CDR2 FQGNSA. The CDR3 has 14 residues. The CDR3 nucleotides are TGTGCCAGCAGCTTATCACTAGCGGCGAGGAAGCAGTACTTC. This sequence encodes CASSLSLAARKQYF.

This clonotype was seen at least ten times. CDR3 sequence: CASRLGYEQYF. CDR3 DNA sequence: TGTGCCAGTCGTCTTGGATACGAGCAGTACTTC. The chain has TRBV19 and TRBJ2-7; D is undetermined. The germline gives CDR1 LNHDA, CDR2 SQIVND (reference sequence). Trimming left V 8 bases short and J 4 bases short, with 9 bases between. The CDR3 totals 11 residues.

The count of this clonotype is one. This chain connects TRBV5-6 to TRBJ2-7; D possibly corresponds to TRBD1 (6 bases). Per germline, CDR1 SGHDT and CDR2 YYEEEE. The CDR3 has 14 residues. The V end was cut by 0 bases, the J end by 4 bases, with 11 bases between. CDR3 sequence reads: CASSLGGQSYEQYF. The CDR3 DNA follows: TGTGCCAGCAGCTTGGGTGGACAGAGTTACGAGCAGTACTTC.

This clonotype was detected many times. CDR3 in DNA: TGTGCCACCAGCAGAGAGGGAGGGCCCAGTTTTTCCTACAATGAGCAGTTCTTC. Translating it yields CATSREGGPSFSYNEQFF. V gene TRBV15 combines with J gene TRBJ2-1, with TRBD2 matching over 7 bases. This CDR3 comprises 18 residues. V shed 0 bases and J 1 base; nucleotides not matched to a gene: 9. Germline V gene data show CDR1 as LNHNV and CDR2 as YYDKDF (reference sequence). Variable domain in full (rest from reference TRBV15 and TRBJ2-1): DAMVIQNPRYQVTQFGKPVTLSCSQTLNHNVMYWYQQKSSQAPKLLFHYYDKDFNNEADTPDNFQSRRPNTSFCFLDIRSPGLGDTAMYLCATSREGGPSFSYNEQFFGPGTRLTVL.

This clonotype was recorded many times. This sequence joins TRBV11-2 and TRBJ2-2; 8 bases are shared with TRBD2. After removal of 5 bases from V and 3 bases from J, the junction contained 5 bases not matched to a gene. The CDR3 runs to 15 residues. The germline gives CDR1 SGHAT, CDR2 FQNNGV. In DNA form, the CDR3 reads TGTGCCAGCAGCCTCACTAGCGGAGACACCGGGGAGCTGTTTTTT. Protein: CASSLTSGDTGELFF.

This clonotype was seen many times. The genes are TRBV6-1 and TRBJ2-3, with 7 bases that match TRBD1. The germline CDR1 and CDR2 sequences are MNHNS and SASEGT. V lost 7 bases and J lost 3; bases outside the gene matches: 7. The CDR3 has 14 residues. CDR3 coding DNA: TGTGCCAGCACAACCAGGACAGGAACAGATACGCAGTATTTT. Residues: CASTTRTGTDTQYF.

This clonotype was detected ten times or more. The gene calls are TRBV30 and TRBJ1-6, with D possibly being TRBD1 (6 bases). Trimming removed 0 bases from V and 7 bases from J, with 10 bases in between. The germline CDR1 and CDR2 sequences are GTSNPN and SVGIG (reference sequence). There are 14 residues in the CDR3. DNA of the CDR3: TGTGCCTGGAGTGTGCAGGGGAGGAATTCACCCCTCCACTTT. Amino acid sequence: CAWSVQGRNSPLHF.

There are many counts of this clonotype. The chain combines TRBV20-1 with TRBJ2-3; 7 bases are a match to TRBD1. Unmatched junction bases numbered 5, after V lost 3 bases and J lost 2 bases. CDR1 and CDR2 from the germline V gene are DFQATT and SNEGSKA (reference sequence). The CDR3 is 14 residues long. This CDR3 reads CSASWDRVTDTQYF. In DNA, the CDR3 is TGCAGTGCTAGTTGGGACAGAGTCACAGATACGCAGTATTTT.

DNA for the CDR3: TGTGCCAGCAGCTTATTTCTAGCGAACACCGGGGAGCTGTTTTTT. Amino acid sequence: CASSLFLANTGELFF. The chain has TRBV7-3 and TRBJ2-2; no firm D call. The germline V gene encodes CDR1 SGHTA and CDR2 FQGTGA. CDR3 length equals 15 residues. Deletions cut 2 bases from V and 0 bases from J, with 7 bases between. The full variable domain, completed using reference TRBV7-3 and TRBJ2-2, is GAGVSQTPSNKVTEKGKYVELRCDPISGHTALYWYRQSLGQGPEFLIYFQGTGAADDSGLPNDRFFAVRPEGSVSTLKIQRTERGDSAVYLCASSLFLANTGELFFGEGSRLTVL.

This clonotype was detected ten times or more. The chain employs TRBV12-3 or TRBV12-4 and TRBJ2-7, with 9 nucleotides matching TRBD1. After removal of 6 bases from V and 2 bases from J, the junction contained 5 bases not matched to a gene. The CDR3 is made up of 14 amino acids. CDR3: CASRQGARTYEQYF. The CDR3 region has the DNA TGTGCCAGCAGACAGGGGGCGCGAACCTACGAGCAGTACTTC.

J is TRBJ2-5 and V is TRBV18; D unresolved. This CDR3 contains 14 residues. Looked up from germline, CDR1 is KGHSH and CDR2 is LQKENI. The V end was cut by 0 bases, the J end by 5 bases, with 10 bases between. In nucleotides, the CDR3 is TGTGCCAGCTCACCACCGGGAATGGAGGAGACCCAGTACTTC. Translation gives CASSPPGMEETQYF.

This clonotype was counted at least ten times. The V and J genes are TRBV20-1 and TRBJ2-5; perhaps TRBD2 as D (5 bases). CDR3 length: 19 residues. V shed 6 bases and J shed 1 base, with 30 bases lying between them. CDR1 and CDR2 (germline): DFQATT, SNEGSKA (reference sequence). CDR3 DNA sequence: TGCAGTGCGAGCCGTCTCACCCTCGCTAGCCGGGTGGCCCAAGAGACCCAGTACTTC. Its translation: CSASRLTLASRVAQETQYF.